One sample yielded the 23 T cell receptor beta chains listed below, sequenced in a study of blood T cell repertoires in COVID-19 (dated by TCRdb to 2018 to 2021). Library preparation used the immunoSEQ multiplex PCR assay. TCRdb obtained this table from immuneACCESS and retained in-frame rearrangements with V and J assigned. These tables miss some clones; where compared with another copy, unresolved V genes account for less than half of the shortfall, and the remainder is unexplained. For this sample the table gives tens of thousands of clones, of which 70% to 90% were detected only once. The top ten clonotypes cover about a third of the sample. Specimen: peripheral blood. The receptors here all came from a woman older than 75 with COVID-19, enrolled during active disease.

Here the CDR3 reads CASSQGQGRREQYF. For the CDR3, the DNA is TGTGCCAGCAGCCAGGGACAGGGTAGGCGCGAGCAGTACTTC. The rearrangement links TRBV7-2 to TRBJ2-7; 9 bases fit TRBD1. This CDR3 is built from 14 residues. The ends lost 5 bases at V and 6 bases at J; junction bases unmatched: 8. Per the germline V gene, CDR1 is SGHTA and CDR2 is FQGNSA.

The genes are TRBV6-5 and TRBJ2-7; TRBD1 matches at 7 bases. The CDR3 loop spans 15 amino acids. Per germline, CDR1 MNHEY and CDR2 SVGAGI. The V segment lost 0 bases and the J segment 5 bases; nucleotides outside the gene matches: 7. DNA for the CDR3: TGTGCCAGCAGTTACTCGAGACAGGGTTCTCACGAGCAGTACTTC. Its protein product is CASSYSRQGSHEQYF.

This clone was counted only a few times. J is TRBJ1-2 and V is TRBV6-5, with 8 bases matching TRBD1. V was clipped by 6 bases and J by 5 bases; unmatched bases: 11. The CDR3 sequence is 15 residues long. Germline CDR1 reads MNHEY; CDR2 reads SVGAGI. The CDR3 loop is CASRLDRGLEYGYTF. For the CDR3, the DNA is TGTGCCAGCAGACTCGACAGGGGCCTAGAATATGGCTACACCTTC.

The chain combines TRBV5-1 with TRBJ2-7, with D perhaps TRBD1 (7 bases). Looked up from germline, CDR1 is SGHRS and CDR2 is YFSETQ. This CDR3 comprises 13 residues. Trimming pared 0 bases from V and 7 bases from J, leaving 11 bases between. The CDR3: CASSLDRGGEQYF. CDR3 nucleotides: TGCGCCAGCAGCTTGGACAGGGGAGGTGAGCAGTACTTC.

The chain carries TRBV6-6 and TRBJ2-7; D may be TRBD1 (5 bases). Germline-derived CDR1 and CDR2 are MNHNY and SVGAGI (reference sequence). Trimming left V 0 bases short and J 0 bases short, with 9 bases between. This CDR3 is 15 amino acids long. This CDR3 reads CASSYSGQYSYEQYF. The DNA for the CDR3 is TGTGCCAGCAGTTACTCGGGGCAGTACTCCTACGAGCAGTACTTC.

The V gene is TRBV1, the J gene TRBJ2-6; TRBD2, the D gene given by the table, was not confirmed from the DNA. TRBV1 corresponds to a pseudogene. The CDR3 extends over 18 amino acids. The CDR3 sequence is CTSSPEGERGSGANVLTF. The CDR3 nucleotides read TGCACCAGCAGTCCAGAGGGGGAGCGGGGCTCTGGGGCCAACGTCCTGACTTTC.

This chain links TRBV19 with TRBJ2-7; D is uncertain. The V end was cut by 3 bases, the J end by 3 bases, with 12 bases between. Germline V gene data show CDR1 as LNHDA and CDR2 as SQIVND (reference sequence). The CDR3 is made up of 14 amino acids. CDR3 amino acids: CASSITVQVYEQYF. CDR3 DNA: TGTGCCAGTAGTATCACAGTTCAGGTCTACGAGCAGTACTTC.

J is TRBJ1-2 and V is TRBV19, with D maybe TRBD1 (5 bases). Germline lookup yields CDR1 LNHDA and CDR2 SQIVND (reference sequence). This CDR3 contains 13 residues. Trimming cost V 6 bases and J 0 bases, with 8 bases left between them. Written as DNA, the CDR3 is TGTGCCAGTAGCAGACAGCCTAACTATGGCTACACCTTC. Protein product: CASSRQPNYGYTF.

The rearrangement uses TRBV23-1 and TRBJ2-1; 11 nucleotides match TRBD2. TRBV23-1 is labeled an ORF, and its function is uncertain. CDR3 size: 15 residues. Trimming took 7 bases from V and 6 from J; bases not matched to a gene: 8. The CDR3 DNA reads TGCGCCAGCACGGTAGCGGGAGGGCCCATCAATGAGCAGTTCTTC. Amino acids: CASTVAGGPINEQFF.

The chain links TRBV4-2 to TRBJ2-7; D possibly corresponds to TRBD1 (6 bases). Germline CDR1 LGHNA, CDR2 YNFKEQ. The germline V and J ends were trimmed by 4 bases and 6 bases, with 16 bases remaining between them. The CDR3 runs to 14 residues. CDR3 residues: CASSPPTGTGEQYF. In nucleotides, the CDR3 is TGTGCCAGCAGCCCTCCGACAGGAACCGGCGAGCAGTACTTC.

This chain uses TRBV2 with TRBJ1-1; D gene uncertain. Trimming removed 2 bases from V and 0 bases from J, with 10 bases in between. Germline CDR1 is SNHLY and CDR2 is FYNNEI. The CDR3 extends over 15 amino acids. CDR3 sequence (DNA): TGTGCCAGCAGTGAATTGAGGATCTTGAACACTGAAGCTTTCTTT. Encoded protein: CASSELRILNTEAFF.

This rearrangement joins TRBV28 to TRBJ1-6; the match to TRBD1 covers 9 bases. The V segment lost 3 bases and the J segment 14 bases; nucleotides outside the gene matches: 11. This CDR3 comprises 15 residues. The germline CDR1 and CDR2 sequences are MDHEN and SYDVKM. CDR3 DNA: TGTGCCAGCAGTTTCCTCACAGGGGGCGCAGAAACCCTCCACTTT. This sequence encodes CASSFLTGGAETLHF.

This chain links TRBV15 with TRBJ1-1; possible D gene TRBD1, 6 bases. CDR1 and CDR2 from the germline V gene are LNHNV and YYDKDF (reference sequence). V lost 0 bases and J 5 bases, leaving 13 bases between the germline ends. This CDR3 is 15 amino acids long. CDR3 DNA: TGTGCCACCAGCAGAGATAACAGGGCCCTGACTGAAGCTTTCTTT. Its translation is CATSRDNRALTEAFF.

The gene calls are TRBV21-1 and TRBJ1-4; TRBD1 is the table's D call, not checked against the DNA. TRBV21-1 is labeled a pseudogene. The CDR3 has 16 amino acids. This CDR3 is CASSKGRDRENEKLFF. The CDR3, as DNA: TGTGCCAGCAGCAAAGGGCGGGACAGAGAGAATGAAAAACTGTTTTTT.

This clone has a single count. The CDR3 reads CASSLAGGRSYEQYF. The CDR3 DNA follows: TGTGCCAGCAGCTTGGCGGGAGGCCGGAGCTACGAGCAGTACTTC. The V call is TRBV5-4, the J call TRBJ2-7; the match to TRBD2 covers 7 bases. Germline V gives CDR1 SGHNT, CDR2 YYREEE (reference sequence). This CDR3 spans 15 amino acids. V lost 0 bases to trimming and J lost 3 bases; unmatched junction nucleotides: 6.

This chain connects TRBV6-5 to TRBJ1-1; D is possibly TRBD1 (6 bases). Trimming removed 6 bases from V and 6 bases from J, with 17 bases in between. This CDR3 region has 14 residues. The germline V gene encodes CDR1 MNHEY and CDR2 SVGAGI. The CDR3 sequence: CASSHREGRAEAFF. CDR3 nucleotides: TGTGCCAGCAGCCACAGGGAGGGCAGGGCTGAAGCTTTCTTT.

The chain employs TRBV7-9 and TRBJ2-1, with 9 bases fitting TRBD1. Germline CDR1 and CDR2: SEHNR and FQNEAQ (reference sequence). The CDR3 extends over 15 amino acids. Germline trimming cut 5 bases from V and 5 bases from J; bases unmatched to any gene: 7. The CDR3 loop reads CASSAPGQGHNEQFF. In DNA, the CDR3 is TGTGCCAGCAGCGCCCCGGGACAGGGACACAATGAGCAGTTCTTC.

The chain employs TRBV11-2 and TRBJ2-3; 7 positions agree with TRBD2. The germline V gene has CDR1 SGHAT and CDR2 FQNNGV. V lost 5 bases, J lost 10 bases, and 6 bases stayed unmatched. The CDR3 is 12 amino acids. The CDR3 nucleotides are TGTGCCAGCAGCCCTCAACGGGGGGCGCAGTATTTT. Encoded protein: CASSPQRGAQYF.

The rearrangement links TRBV6-5 to TRBJ1-1; D not certain. The V gene's germline CDR1 is MNHEY and CDR2 SVGAGI. The CDR3 is 15 amino acids. Trimming stripped 5 bases from V and 1 base from J, with 14 bases between. Here the CDR3 reads CASSRREGGNTEAFF. The CDR3 nucleotides read TGTGCCAGCAGTCGCCGGGAGGGCGGGAACACTGAAGCTTTCTTT.

In nucleotides, the CDR3 is TGCGCCAGCAGCCACCCGACAGCTAACTATGGCTACACCTTC. Translation: CASSHPTANYGYTF. The rearrangement links TRBV4-1 to TRBJ1-2; tentative D call: TRBD1 (5 bases). The germline V gene encodes CDR1 MGHRA and CDR2 YSYEKL. The CDR3 consists of 14 residues. V was trimmed by 3 bases and J by 0 bases, leaving 8 bases between them.

The genes are TRBV10-3 and TRBJ2-1; D not resolved. The CDR3 spans 13 residues. V lost 1 base and J lost 4, with 5 bases in between. Germline CDR1 and CDR2: ENHRY and SYGVKD. The CDR3 DNA reads TGTGCCATCAGTGAGTTAGATTACAATGAGCAGTTCTTC. Its translation is CAISELDYNEQFF.

The J gene is TRBJ1-3, the V gene TRBV5-1, with 9 positions matching TRBD1. The CDR3 consists of 17 residues. Germline V gene data show CDR1 as SGHRS and CDR2 as YFSETQ. Trimming cost V 0 bases and J 4 bases; bases outside gene matches: 8. The CDR3 spells CASSLGPGTGFGNTIYF. For the CDR3, the DNA is TGCGCCAGCAGCTTGGGCCCCGGGACAGGGTTCGGAAACACCATATATTTT.

In its sample, this clone was seen once. V usage is TRBV7-2 and J usage is TRBJ2-3; D perhaps matches TRBD2 (6 bases). Germline CDR1 SGHTA, CDR2 FQGNSA. The CDR3 consists of 14 residues. V lost 4 bases and J lost 4, with 12 bases in between. In nucleotides, the CDR3 is TGTGCCAGCAGCTACCCCAGCGGGCCAGATACGCAGTATTTT. This translates into CASSYPSGPDTQYF.